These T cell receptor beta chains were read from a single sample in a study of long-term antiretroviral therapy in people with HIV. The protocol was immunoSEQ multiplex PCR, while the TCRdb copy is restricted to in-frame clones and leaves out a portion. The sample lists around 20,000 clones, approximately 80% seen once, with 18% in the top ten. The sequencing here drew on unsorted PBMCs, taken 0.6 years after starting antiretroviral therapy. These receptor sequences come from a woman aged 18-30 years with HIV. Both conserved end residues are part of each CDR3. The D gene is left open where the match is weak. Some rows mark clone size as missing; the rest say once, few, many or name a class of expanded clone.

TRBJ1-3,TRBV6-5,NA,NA,TGTGCCAGCAGTTCCGACTCGAACTCTGGAAACACCATATATTTT,CASSSDSNSGNTIYF
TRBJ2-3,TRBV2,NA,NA,TGTGCCAGCAGTGAAGAGAACTCTAGCACAGATACGCAGTATTTT,CASSEENSSTDTQYF
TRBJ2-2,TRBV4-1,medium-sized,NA,TGCGCCAGCAGCCAGTTAGCGGAGGCGGGCACCGGGGAGCTGTTTTTT,CASSQLAEAGTGELFF
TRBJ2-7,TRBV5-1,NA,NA,TGCGCCAGCAGCTTGGCGCAGAGCTACGAGCAGTACTTC,CASSLAQSYEQYF
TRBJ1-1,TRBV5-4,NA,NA,TGTGCCAGCAGCCCTGCAACCGGGTGGGAGGTTTCTGAAGCTTTCTTT,CASSPATGWEVSEAFF
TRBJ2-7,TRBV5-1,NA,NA,TGCGCCAGCAGCTTGGACGGGTACGAGCAGTACTTC,CASSLDGYEQYF
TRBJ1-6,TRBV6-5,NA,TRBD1,TGTGCCAGCAGTTGGGACAGGGGGCTTTTGAATTCACCCCTCCACTTT,CASSWDRGLLNSPLHF
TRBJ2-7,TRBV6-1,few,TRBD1,TGTGCCAGCAGTGATTATGGACAGGGGTTTTACGAGCAGTACTTC,CASSDYGQGFYEQYF
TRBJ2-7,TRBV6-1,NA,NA,TGTGCCAGTCACCCCCAGGAGAGCTCCTACGAGCAGTACTTC,CASHPQESSYEQYF
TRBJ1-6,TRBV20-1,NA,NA,TGCAGTGCTAGCGGGATCGGACCCCTCCACTTT,CSASGIGPLHF
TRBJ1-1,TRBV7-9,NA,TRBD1,TGTGCCAGCAGCAACAGGGGCTCGGCTTTCTTT,CASSNRGSAFF
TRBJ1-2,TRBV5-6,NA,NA,TGTGCCAGCAGCTCCATGGGGGTACACTATGGCTACACCTTC,CASSSMGVHYGYTF
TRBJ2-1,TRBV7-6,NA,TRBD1,TGTGCCAGCAGCTTACGAACGGGACAGGGGCACAATGAGCAGTTCTTC,CASSLRTGQGHNEQFF
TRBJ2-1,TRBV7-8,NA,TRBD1,TGTGCCAGCAGCCCTCGGACAGGGGAAAATGAGCAGTTCTTC,CASSPRTGENEQFF
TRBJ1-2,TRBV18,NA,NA,TGTGCCAGCTCAACTGGACGGACTCTTAACTATGGCTACACCTTC,CASSTGRTLNYGYTF
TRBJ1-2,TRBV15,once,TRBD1,TGTGCCACCAGCAGGACAGGGAACTATGGCTACACCTTC,CATSRTGNYGYTF
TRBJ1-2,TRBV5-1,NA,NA,TGCGCCAGCAGCCAGACAGGAGGGTATGGGTATGGCTACACCTTC,CASSQTGGYGYGYTF
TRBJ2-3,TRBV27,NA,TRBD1,TGTGCCAGCAGCCAGGGACAGACCCTCACAGATACGCAGTATTTT,CASSQGQTLTDTQYF
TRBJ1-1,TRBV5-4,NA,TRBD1,TGTGCCAGCAGCCGGGACAGGGGGCAATCAAGTAACACTGAAGCTTTCTTT,CASSRDRGQSSNTEAFF
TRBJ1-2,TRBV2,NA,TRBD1,TGTGCCAGCACCTTACAGGGGGCCAACGGCTACACCTTC,CASTLQGANGYTF
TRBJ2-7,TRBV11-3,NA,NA,TGTGCCAGCAGCACTGGGGTAGGGAACGAGCAGTACTTC,CASSTGVGNEQYF
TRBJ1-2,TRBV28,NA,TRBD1,TGTGCCAGCACCCGGCCGTCAGGGGGCCCTGACTATGGCTACACCTTC,CASTRPSGGPDYGYTF
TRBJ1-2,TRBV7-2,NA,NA,TGTGCCAGCAGCTTAGCAGGGGTAAAGGGTGGCTACACCTTC,CASSLAGVKGGYTF
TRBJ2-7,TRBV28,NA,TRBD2,TGTGCCAGCACCCATGGGTTCGGGGGGAGGATCGATGGCGAGCAGTACTTC,CASTHGFGGRIDGEQYF
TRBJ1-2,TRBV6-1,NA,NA,TGTGCCAGCAGTGAAGGTCTTGGGCAGTATGGCTACACCTTC,CASSEGLGQYGYTF
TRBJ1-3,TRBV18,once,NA,TGTGCCAGCTCACTTGACGGAGTCTCTGGAAACACCATATATTTT,CASSLDGVSGNTIYF
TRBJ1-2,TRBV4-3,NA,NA,TGCGCCAGCAGCCAAGACAGGGTCGATGGCTACACCTTC,CASSQDRVDGYTF
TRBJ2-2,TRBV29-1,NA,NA,TGCAGCGTTGGGGCCGGGTGGGGGATGGGGACCGGGGAGCTGTTTTTT,CSVGAGWGMGTGELFF
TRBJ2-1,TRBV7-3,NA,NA,TGTGCCAGCAGCCCTGGGGGGTACAATGAGCAGTTCTTC,CASSPGGYNEQFF
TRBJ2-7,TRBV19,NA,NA,TGTGCCAGTAGTATTACCCGCTCCTACGAGCAGTACTTC,CASSITRSYEQYF
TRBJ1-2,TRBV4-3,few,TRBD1,TGCGCCAGCAGCCGACAGGGGGCGACGGATGGCTACACCTTC,CASSRQGATDGYTF
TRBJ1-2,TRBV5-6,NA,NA,TGTGCCAGCAGCTTGGAACGGAGACTGTACTTC,CASSLERRLYF
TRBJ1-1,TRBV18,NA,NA,TGTGCCAGCTCACCACGCGGGTTCATGAACACTGAAGCTTTCTTT,CASSPRGFMNTEAFF
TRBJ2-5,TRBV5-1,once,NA,TGCGCCAGCAGCTTGACCAGTCATCCTAAAGAGACCCAGTACTTC,CASSLTSHPKETQYF
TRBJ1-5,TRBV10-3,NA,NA,TGTGCCATCAGTGTGGAAGAGGGTTCTCAGCCCCAGCATTTT,CAISVEEGSQPQHF
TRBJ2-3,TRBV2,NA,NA,TGTGCCAGCGGGGGCGGCGGGGGCCTCTTCACAGATACGCAGTATTTT,CASGGGGGLFTDTQYF
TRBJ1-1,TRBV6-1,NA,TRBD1,TGTGCCAGCAGTGAAGGACAGGGGGCTAACACTGAAGCTTTCTTT,CASSEGQGANTEAFF
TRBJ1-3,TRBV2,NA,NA,TGTGCCAGCAGTGAATACGGGGGAAACACCATATATTTT,CASSEYGGNTIYF
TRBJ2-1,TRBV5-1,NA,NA,TGCGCCAGCAGCCGATCGGGTCTCGACAATGAGCAGTTCTTC,CASSRSGLDNEQFF
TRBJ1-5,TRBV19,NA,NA,TGTGCCAGTAGTATTCGGACCTTGACTAATCAGCCCCAGCATTTT,CASSIRTLTNQPQHF
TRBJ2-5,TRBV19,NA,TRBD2,TGTGCCAGTAGTATGACTAGCGGGCGGGAGACCCAGTACTTC,CASSMTSGRETQYF
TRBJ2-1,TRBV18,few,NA,TGTGCCAGCTCACCTCCCGCAGGAGGCGGCTACAATGAGCAGTTCTTC,CASSPPAGGGYNEQFF
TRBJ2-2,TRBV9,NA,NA,TGTGCCAGCAGCGTGGGGGGACAGAACACCGGGGAGCTGTTTTTT,CASSVGGQNTGELFF
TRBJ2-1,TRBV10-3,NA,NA,TGTGCCATCAGGAAGATGGTAGATCCCGGGACGGAGCAGTTCTTC,CAIRKMVDPGTEQFF
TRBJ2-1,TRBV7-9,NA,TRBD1,TGTGCCAGCAGCTCACCAGGACAGGGGGAGCAGTTCTTC,CASSSPGQGEQFF
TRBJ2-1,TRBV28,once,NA,TGTGCCAGCAGTTTATATCTTCGGGACGCGAGCTACAATGAGCAGTTCTTC,CASSLYLRDASYNEQFF
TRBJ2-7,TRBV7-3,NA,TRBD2,TGTGCCAGCAGCTTAGGCCCCTTAGCGGGGGGCTCCTACGAGCAGTACTTC,CASSLGPLAGGSYEQYF
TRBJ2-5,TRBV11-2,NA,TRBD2,TGTGCCAGCAGCTTAGGGGTCGGTAGCGGGGGGGAGGAGACCCAGTACTTC,CASSLGVGSGGEETQYF
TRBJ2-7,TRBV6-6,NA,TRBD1,TGTGCCAGCAGCCTAAGACAGGGGAACGAGCAGTACTTC,CASSLRQGNEQYF